Each of the 27 T cell receptor beta chains below was sequenced from the same sample in a study of radiation and T cells in renal cell carcinoma (dated by TCRdb to 2020 to 2021). The library was obtained by the immunoSEQ multiplex PCR assay. What TCRdb holds here is the immuneACCESS table cut down to in-frame rearrangements. Part of the clones is not present; checked against another copy, under half of the missing clones reflect an unresolved V gene, and the others are unexplained. The table for this sample lists 5,500 to 6,000 clones; 68% of them were counted only once. The ten most abundant clones make up 25% to 30% of the sample. The sample's time point label, in plain terms: tumor resected at nephrectomy. Per the publication, the treatment or condition label means: treatment-naive control, cytoreductive nephrectomy. The sequencing here drew on tumor tissue, taken from a patient whose treatment was nephrectomy without radiotherapy. The source of these receptors is a human donor with renal cell carcinoma.

The chain has TRBV5-8 and TRBJ1-6, with D possibly matching TRBD1 (5 bases). Trimming took 2 bases from V and 7 from J, leaving 10 bases between them. Germline V lookup: CDR1 SGHTS, CDR2 YDEGEE. The CDR3 covers 14 residues. In DNA form, the CDR3 reads TGTGCCAGCAGCTTCAGGGTGGGCAATTCACCCCTCCACTTT. Its protein is CASSFRVGNSPLHF.

The genes are TRBV5-1 and TRBJ2-2, with TRBD1 matching 7 bases. The junction had 7 bases not matched to a gene; V was cut back by 3 bases and J by 5 bases. This CDR3 has 15 residues. Germline CDR1 SGHRS, CDR2 YFSETQ. CDR3 protein: CASSSRQGWTGELFF. CDR3 DNA: TGCGCCAGCAGCTCAAGACAGGGTTGGACCGGGGAGCTGTTTTTT.

The chain links TRBV14 to TRBJ1-1, with 7 positions matching TRBD1. The V gene end was trimmed by 1 base and the J gene end by 4 bases; junction bases not matched to a gene: 0. There are 13 residues in the CDR3. Germline assignment: CDR1 SGHDN and CDR2 FVKESK. CDR3 in amino acids: CASSQGQGTEAFF. CDR3 in DNA: TGTGCCAGCAGCCAAGGACAGGGCACTGAAGCTTTCTTT.

The J gene is TRBJ2-4, the V gene TRBV2; D ambiguous. Trimming took 3 bases from V and 2 from J, leaving 14 bases between them. Looked up from germline, CDR1 is SNHLY and CDR2 is FYNNEI. There are 16 residues in the CDR3. This chain's CDR3 is CASSENPPVTKNIQYF. For the CDR3, the DNA is TGTGCCAGCAGTGAGAACCCTCCGGTAACCAAAAACATTCAGTACTTC.

The count of this clone is one. The chain employs TRBV27 and TRBJ2-3; D is perhaps TRBD1 (6 bases). V was cut by 4 bases and J by 0 bases, with 11 bases left in between. The V gene's germline CDR1 is MNHEY and CDR2 SMNVEV (reference sequence). The CDR3 has 15 residues. CDR3 nucleotide sequence: TGTGCCAGCAGTTGGGACATACTAAGCACAGATACGCAGTATTTT. Encoded protein: CASSWDILSTDTQYF.

V usage is TRBV4-3 and J usage is TRBJ2-1, with D possibly matching TRBD1 (5 bases). Deletions cut 0 bases from V and 0 bases from J, with 12 bases between. Germline CDR1 and CDR2: LGHNA and YSLEER. The CDR3 is 17 residues long. CDR3 nucleotide sequence: TGCGCCAGCAGCCAAGATGGGGCGTGGAGCTCCTACAATGAGCAGTTCTTC. This encodes CASSQDGAWSSYNEQFF.

This clone occurred a few times. The V call is TRBV5-5, the J call TRBJ2-7, with D unresolved. Germline CDR1 SGHKS, CDR2 YYEKEE (reference sequence). The CDR3 extends over 14 amino acids. The V end was cut by 0 bases, the J end by 1 base, with 8 bases between. CDR3 in DNA: TGTGCCAGCAGCTTGGACGGTGGTTCCTACGAGCAGTACTTC. It yields the protein CASSLDGGSYEQYF.

The genes are TRBV29-1 and TRBJ2-7; 11 bases align to TRBD1. This CDR3 region has 15 residues. The V segment lost 7 bases and the J segment 0 bases; nucleotides outside the gene matches: 8. Germline loops: CDR1 SQVTM, CDR2 ANQGSEA. The DNA for the CDR3 is TGCAGCGCCCAGATCGGGACAGGGGGCTCCTACGAGCAGTACTTC. Encoded protein: CSAQIGTGGSYEQYF.

This clone was counted once. This chain links TRBV6-5 with TRBJ2-2; weak D call: TRBD1 (5 bases). V lost 10 bases and J 5 bases, leaving 14 bases between the germline ends. The CDR3 loop spans 13 amino acids. Germline values: CDR1 MNHEY, CDR2 SVGAGI. Written as DNA, the CDR3 is TGTGCCATGGCAGGGCAGCCTACCGGGGAGCTGTTTTTT. Translation gives CAMAGQPTGELFF.

This clone was seen only once. The CDR3 protein is CASNLFSGVKGTQYF. The DNA of the CDR3 is TGTGCCAGCAACCTATTTAGCGGGGTCAAGGGGACCCAGTACTTC. The chain joins TRBV6-5 to TRBJ2-5; TRBD2 aligns across 8 bases. V shed 7 bases and J 7 bases; nucleotides not matched to a gene: 14. Germline V CDR1 and CDR2: MNHEY, SVGAGI. The CDR3 is 15 amino acids.

The CDR3 coding sequence is TGTGCCAGCTCACTAGCGGGAGGGCCTAACGAGCAGTACTTC. It yields the protein CASSLAGGPNEQYF. This rearrangement joins TRBV18 to TRBJ2-7; 11 bases match TRBD2. The CDR3 is 14 residues long. Germline-derived CDR1 and CDR2 are KGHSH and LQKENI. The V segment lost 4 bases and the J segment 5 bases; nucleotides outside the gene matches: 4.

V usage is TRBV18 and J usage is TRBJ2-7; TRBD1 is a possible D gene (6 bases). The CDR3 has 16 residues. Germline CDR1 reads KGHSH; CDR2 reads LQKENI. V was shortened by 4 bases and J by 2 bases, with 18 bases between the two germline ends. DNA of the CDR3: TGTGCCAGCTCACTCCTTGCCGGGACAAGTCCCTACGAGCAGTACTTC. Its translation is CASSLLAGTSPYEQYF.

V and J are TRBV19 and TRBJ2-3, with TRBD2 matching over 13 bases. Trimming cost V 4 bases and J 4 bases; bases outside gene matches: 5. This CDR3 comprises 16 residues. Germline V gene sequence: CDR1 LNHDA, CDR2 SQIVND (reference sequence). Here the CDR3 DNA reads TGTGCCAGTAGTACGAGGACTAGCGGGAGCCCAGATACGCAGTATTTT. Its protein product is CASSTRTSGSPDTQYF.

The gene calls are TRBV5-1 and TRBJ2-2; tentatively, D is TRBD2 (6 bases). Germline lookup yields CDR1 SGHRS and CDR2 YFSETQ. The V and J ends lost 4 bases and 1 base respectively, with 14 bases between them. This CDR3 is built from 16 residues. The CDR3 is CASSRGAGLNTGELFF. The CDR3 DNA is TGCGCCAGCAGCCGAGGCGCGGGATTGAACACCGGGGAGCTGTTTTTT.

This chain joins TRBV2 and TRBJ2-1, with TRBD2 identical over 15 bases. The CDR3 has 16 amino acids. The ends lost 8 bases at V and 9 bases at J; junction bases unmatched: 11. The germline V gene encodes CDR1 SNHLY and CDR2 FYNNEI. Here the CDR3 DNA reads TGTGCCAGCGGCCCCGGACTAGCGGGAGGGCGGGTTGAGCAGTTCTTC. Amino acids: CASGPGLAGGRVEQFF.

This chain connects TRBV14 to TRBJ1-1; 8 bases map to TRBD1. Germline loops: CDR1 SGHDN, CDR2 FVKESK. V was pared by 6 bases and J by 5 bases, with 8 bases of the junction left unmatched. CDR3 length: 14 amino acids. The CDR3 DNA is TGTGCCAGCAGTCAGGACAGGGTGTGGACTGAAGCTTTCTTT. This codes for CASSQDRVWTEAFF. The full variable domain, completed using reference TRBV14 and TRBJ1-1, is EAGVTQFPSHSVIEKGQTVTLRCDPISGHDNLYWYRRVMGKEIKFLLHFVKESKQDESGMPNNRFLAERTGGTYSTLKVQPAELEDSGVYFCASSQDRVWTEAFFGQGTRLTVV.

V gene TRBV7-2 combines with J gene TRBJ1-3, with no clear D. This CDR3 is built from 16 residues. Per germline, CDR1 SGHTA and CDR2 FQGNSA. The germline V and J ends were trimmed by 2 bases and 0 bases, with 11 bases remaining between them. The CDR3 DNA follows: TGTGCCAGCAGCTTAAAATATGATTTCTCTGGAAACACCATATATTTT. This gives the protein CASSLKYDFSGNTIYF.

The chain has TRBV4-3 and TRBJ2-1; D gene ambiguous. This CDR3 is built from 13 residues. Trimming pared 1 base from V and 2 bases from J, leaving 3 bases between. CDR1 is LGHNA and CDR2 is YSLEER in the germline V gene. The CDR3 reads CASSQVAYNEQFF. CDR3 sequence (DNA): TGCGCCAGCAGCCAAGTTGCCTACAATGAGCAGTTCTTC.

This chain joins TRBV6-6 and TRBJ1-2; D is unresolved. CDR1 and CDR2 (germline): MNHNY, SVGAGI (reference sequence). V gave up 6 bases and J gave up 4 bases, with 12 bases separating them. This CDR3 contains 13 residues. The DNA for the CDR3 is TGTGCCAGCAGCCCTTCGGACGTCTATGGCTACACCTTC. Translated, it gives CASSPSDVYGYTF.

The chain has TRBV11-2 and TRBJ2-2; D perhaps matches TRBD2 (5 bases). Trimming removed 1 base at V and 2 bases at J, with 14 bases between. The germline CDR1 and CDR2 sequences are SGHAT and FQNNGV. The CDR3 contains 17 residues. CDR3 nucleotides: TGTGCCAGCAGCTTAGGGACCGGACTCTATAACACCGGGGAGCTGTTTTTT. Encoded protein: CASSLGTGLYNTGELFF.

The rearrangement uses TRBV19 and TRBJ1-6; D is undetermined. CDR1 and CDR2 from the germline V gene are LNHDA and SQIVND (reference sequence). V lost 1 base and J lost 8, with 18 bases in between. CDR3 length: 17 residues. In DNA, the CDR3 is TGTGCCAGTAGTATAGCCGGTCTTACCCACTCGGATTCACCCCTCCACTTT. Its translation is CASSIAGLTHSDSPLHF.

J is TRBJ2-1 and V is TRBV11-2; possibly TRBD2 for D (5 bases). This CDR3 spans 13 amino acids. Germline values: CDR1 SGHAT, CDR2 FQNNGV. Trimming removed 3 bases at V and 9 bases at J, with 12 bases between. As DNA, the CDR3 is TGTGCCAGCAGCTTTGGAGAGGGCCTTGAGCAGTTCTTC. As protein: CASSFGEGLEQFF.

The genes are TRBV29-1 and TRBJ2-5; a possible D gene is TRBD1 (6 bases). V was pared by 3 bases and J by 3 bases, with 11 bases between. CDR1 and CDR2 (germline): SQVTM, ANQGSEA. This CDR3 spans 13 amino acids. In DNA form, the CDR3 reads TGCAGCGTTGAGGGCAGGGGCGAAGAGACCCAGTACTTC. Protein product: CSVEGRGEETQYF.

This sequence joins TRBV6-6 and TRBJ2-7, with D possibly called TRBD1 or TRBD2 (5 bases each). The CDR3 is 12 amino acids. Germline V gene sequence: CDR1 MNHNY, CDR2 SVGAGI (reference sequence). The ends were cut back, 5 bases at V and 3 bases at J, with 8 bases in the middle. The CDR3 bases are TGTGCCAGCAGTAGGGACGGCTACGAGCAGTACTTC. Its protein product is CASSRDGYEQYF.

The V and J genes are TRBV27 and TRBJ2-5, with D perhaps matching TRBD1 (7 bases). Trimming removed 3 bases from V and 2 bases from J, with 13 bases in between. The CDR3 loop spans 15 amino acids. CDR1 MNHEY and CDR2 SMNVEV come from the germline V gene (reference sequence). CDR3 nucleotides: TGTGCCAGCAGTTTTATGCGGGACAGTCAAGAGACCCAGTACTTC. Translating it yields CASSFMRDSQETQYF.

The gene calls are TRBV28 and TRBJ1-4; unclear D gene. Trimming shortened V by 5 bases and J by 8 bases, and 12 bases separated the two germline ends. The germline V gene has CDR1 MDHEN and CDR2 SYDVKM. The CDR3 totals 13 residues. CDR3 sequence (DNA): TGTGCCAGCAGTCAGTGGGTACGGGAAAAACTGTTTTTT. It translates to CASSQWVREKLFF.

With regard to this clone: The junction and the germline gene differ at one end; a read error may be behind it. The chain carries TRBV15 and TRBJ2-1; 7 bases align to TRBD1. The CDR3 loop spans 11 amino acids. Germline lookup yields CDR1 LNHNV and CDR2 YYDKDF (reference sequence). CDR3 in amino acids: CATSRNRGLVF. The CDR3 coding sequence is TGTGCCACCAGCAGAAACAGGGGTCTGGTCTTC.